These 22 T cell receptor beta chains share one sample of origin, sequenced in a study of T-cell memory formation after mild COVID-19. TCRdb called the 5' RACE reads again in MiXCR, with one record for every CDR3 protein. The data contain about 340,000 distinct CDR3 sequences, approximately 15% of them singletons. The sequenced material came from PBMCs or a T cell subset sorted from them (not recorded which). These receptors were collected from a man younger than 35 who had mild COVID-19 (a few samples of this study predate the infection). Cell type and time point are not known.

This clonotype occurred a few times. The V and J genes are TRBV4-2 and TRBJ1-5; D unclear. The CDR3 has 18 amino acids. Trimming shortened V by 0 bases and J by 5 bases, and 20 bases separated the two germline ends. CDR1 and CDR2 (germline): LGHNA, YNFKEQ. CDR3 region: CASSQDPHRAGGDQPQHF. Here the CDR3 DNA reads TGTGCCAGCAGCCAAGACCCCCACCGGGCGGGCGGTGATCAGCCCCAGCATTTT.

This chain uses TRBV5-1 with TRBJ1-1, with D unresolved. V lost 2 bases and J 3 bases, leaving 8 bases between the germline ends. The length of the CDR3 is 13 residues. Germline assignment: CDR1 SGHRS and CDR2 YFSETQ. CDR3 sequence: CASSFHGDTEAFF. The CDR3 DNA sequence: TGCGCCAGCAGCTTCCATGGGGACACTGAAGCTTTCTTT. The full variable domain, in which reference TRBV5-1 and TRBJ1-1 provide the parts outside the CDR3, is KAGVTQTPRYLIKTRGQQVTLSCSPISGHRSVSWYQQTPGQGLQFLFEYFSETQRNKGNFPGRFSGRQFSNSRSEMNVSTLELGDSALYLCASSFHGDTEAFFGQGTRLTVV.

This clonotype was recorded a few times. The chain uses TRBV7-2 and TRBJ1-1; D unclear. The CDR3 covers 14 residues. Germline V lookup: CDR1 SGHTA, CDR2 FQGNSA. Trimming stripped 5 bases from V and 4 bases from J, with 14 bases between. In DNA form, the CDR3 reads TGTGCCAGCAGCGTAGACGGGGTCGGCACTGAAGCTTTCTTT. This encodes CASSVDGVGTEAFF.

This clonotype was seen only a few times. The chain employs TRBV5-4 and TRBJ2-2; possible D gene TRBD1, 5 bases. The CDR3 contains 15 residues. Trimming took 2 bases from V and 1 from J, leaving 9 bases between them. Looked up from germline, CDR1 is SGHNT and CDR2 is YYREEE (reference sequence). The CDR3: CASSLAQGNTGELFF. The CDR3 region has the DNA TGTGCCAGCAGCTTAGCCCAGGGGAACACCGGGGAGCTGTTTTTT.

This clonotype was observed a few times. The V gene is TRBV5-1, the J gene TRBJ2-1, with D perhaps TRBD2 (5 bases). There are 14 residues in the CDR3. V lost 1 base and J 6 bases, leaving 11 bases between the germline ends. The germline V gene has CDR1 SGHRS and CDR2 YFSETQ. CDR3 in amino acids: CASSLSAGFNEQFF. The DNA of the CDR3 is TGCGCCAGCAGCTTGTCGGCGGGTTTCAATGAGCAGTTCTTC.

This chain connects TRBV10-2 to TRBJ1-5; D may be TRBD1 (5 bases). V gave up 2 bases and J gave up 0 bases, with 8 bases separating them. This CDR3 comprises 15 residues. Germline V lookup: CDR1 WSHSY, CDR2 SAAADI. For the CDR3, the DNA is TGCGCCAGCAGTGAGGGGGGATTTAGCAATCAGCCCCAGCATTTT. Translating gives CASSEGGFSNQPQHF.

Only a few counts were recorded for this clonotype. The chain recombines TRBV20-1 with TRBJ2-7; 8 positions agree with TRBD1. J lost 1 base, V lost 0 bases, and 5 bases had no gene match. The germline V gene encodes CDR1 DFQATT and CDR2 SNEGSKA (reference sequence). The CDR3 spans 15 residues. The DNA of the CDR3 is TGCAGTGCTAGAGATCTAGGACAGGGTTCCTACGAGCAGTACTTC. Protein: CSARDLGQGSYEQYF.

There are many counts of this clonotype. This chain uses TRBV20-1 with TRBJ1-2; TRBD1 aligns across 8 bases. Looked up from germline, CDR1 is DFQATT and CDR2 is SNEGSKA (reference sequence). The CDR3 is 14 residues long. Germline trimming cut 5 bases from V and 4 bases from J; bases unmatched to any gene: 9. In DNA form, the CDR3 reads TGCAGTGCTGGCGACAGGGGTGTCGGCTATGGCTACACCTTC. Translated, it gives CSAGDRGVGYGYTF.

The gene calls are TRBV20-1 and TRBJ1-4; D unclear. The V end lost 0 bases, the J end lost 8 bases, and 13 bases lay between the germline ends. This CDR3 contains 14 residues. CDR1 is DFQATT and CDR2 is SNEGSKA in the germline V gene (reference sequence). CDR3 protein: CSARDQPAEEKLFF. In nucleotides, the CDR3 is TGCAGTGCTAGAGATCAACCGGCCGAGGAAAAACTGTTTTTT.

The rearrangement links TRBV7-3 to TRBJ2-1; TRBD2 matches at 9 bases. The CDR3 consists of 14 residues. V lost 6 bases and J lost 9; bases outside the gene matches: 9. Germline CDR1 reads SGHTA; CDR2 reads FQGTGA. The CDR3 DNA reads as TGTGCCAGCAGAGATACCGGGACTAGCTTTGAGCAGTTCTTC. This translates into CASRDTGTSFEQFF.

This clonotype was detected only a few times. The rearrangement links TRBV6-5 to TRBJ2-7; TRBD1 matches 9 bases. The germline CDR1 and CDR2 sequences are MNHEY and SVGAGI. V trimming: 2 bases; J trimming: 3 bases; junction bases outside the gene matches: 5. This CDR3 comprises 15 residues. CDR3 sequence (DNA): TGTGCCAGCAGTTACGGGGGGACAGGGTACTACGAGCAGTACTTC. Its translation is CASSYGGTGYYEQYF.

This clonotype was counted only a few times. This sequence joins TRBV5-4 and TRBJ2-7; 8 bases are shared with TRBD1. Germline CDR1 and CDR2: SGHNT and YYREEE (reference sequence). The CDR3 loop spans 13 amino acids. After removal of 7 bases from V and 1 base from J, the junction contained 4 bases not matched to a gene. The CDR3 nucleotides are TGTGCCAGCCAGGGGGCGCCTTCCTACGAGCAGTACTTC. Translation: CASQGAPSYEQYF.

This chain joins TRBV10-3 and TRBJ1-1; TRBD1 aligns across 9 bases. J was trimmed by 14 bases and V by 3 bases; bases with no gene match: 10. The CDR3 consists of 13 residues. Germline CDR1 ENHRY, CDR2 SYGVKD. This CDR3 reads CAISDPGTGQGFF. The CDR3, as DNA: TGTGCCATCAGTGATCCCGGGACAGGGCAAGGCTTCTTT.

A note on this clonotype: The junction shows a germline mismatch at one end, possibly a read error. V and J are TRBV4-1 and TRBJ2-5; 10 bases are shared with TRBD2. CDR1 is MGHRA and CDR2 is YSYEKL in the germline V gene. This CDR3 comprises 16 residues. The CDR3 sequence is CASSQASGGAQETKYF. CDR3 nucleotide sequence: TGCGCCAGCAGCCAAGCAAGCGGGGGGGCACAAGAGACCAAGTACTTC.

This clonotype was detected a few times. J is TRBJ2-2 and V is TRBV24-1; D not certain. Germline V gene data show CDR1 as KGHDR and CDR2 as SFDVKD. The germline V and J ends were trimmed by 5 bases and 0 bases, with 6 bases remaining between them. CDR3 length: 14 residues. CDR3 sequence: CATSGGPNTGELFF. As DNA, the CDR3 is TGTGCCACCAGTGGTGGGCCGAACACCGGGGAGCTGTTTTTT.

The chain has TRBV5-1 and TRBJ1-6; 9 positions agree with TRBD1. There are 18 residues in the CDR3. With V trimmed by 0 bases and J by 0 bases, 4 bases remained unmatched. CDR1 is SGHRS and CDR2 is YFSETQ in the germline V gene. The CDR3 region has the DNA TGCGCCAGCAGCTTGGTGGGGACAGGGAGCTCCTATAATTCACCCCTCCACTTT. As protein: CASSLVGTGSSYNSPLHF.

This clonotype was detected many times. V and J are TRBV2 and TRBJ2-7, with a weak D call TRBD1 (5 bases). The CDR3 loop spans 14 amino acids. The germline V gene encodes CDR1 SNHLY and CDR2 FYNNEI. V was cut by 1 base and J by 3 bases, with 10 bases left in between. The CDR3 DNA reads as TGTGCCAGCAGTGAAGTAGACAGAGACTACGAGCAGTACTTC. It is translated as CASSEVDRDYEQYF.

This clonotype was recorded a few times. The rearrangement joins TRBV21-1 to TRBJ1-4; TRBD1, the D gene given by the table, was not confirmed from the DNA. TRBV21-1 is a pseudogene locus. CDR3 length: 13 residues. The CDR3 is CASRTGENEKLFF. The CDR3 bases are TGTGCCAGCCGGACAGGCGAGAATGAAAAACTGTTTTTT.

V gene TRBV11-2 combines with J gene TRBJ2-1; 16 positions agree with TRBD2. CDR3 length: 15 amino acids. V dropped 5 bases and J dropped 8; count of bases not matched to a gene: 3. Germline values: CDR1 SGHAT, CDR2 FQNNGV. This CDR3 is CASSGTSGGAHEQFF. For the CDR3, the DNA is TGTGCCAGCAGCGGGACTAGCGGGGGGGCCCATGAGCAGTTCTTC.

This chain joins TRBV20-1 and TRBJ2-7; a weak D match, TRBD1 (7 bases). CDR3 length equals 14 residues. V gave up 3 bases and J gave up 2 bases, with 14 bases separating them. CDR1 and CDR2 (germline): DFQATT, SNEGSKA (reference sequence). CDR3 region: CSAREGQKPYEQYF. Here the CDR3 DNA reads TGCAGTGCTAGGGAGGGACAGAAACCCTACGAGCAGTACTTC.

V gene TRBV7-9 combines with J gene TRBJ2-5, with a possible D match to TRBD2 (5 bases). Germline V gives CDR1 SEHNR, CDR2 FQNEAQ (reference sequence). There are 12 residues in the CDR3. Between the trimmed V and J ends, which lost 9 bases and 1 base, there was a span of 9 bases. The CDR3 protein is CASSVLQETQYF. The CDR3 region has the DNA TGTGCCAGTAGCGTACTCCAAGAGACCCAGTACTTC.

The chain joins TRBV18 to TRBJ1-1; D might be TRBD1 (6 bases). The germline gives CDR1 KGHSH, CDR2 LQKENI. CDR3 size: 14 residues. V lost 3 bases and J lost 7, with 15 bases in between. The DNA for the CDR3 is TGTGCCAGCTCACCCCGGGCAGGGGTGGTTGAAGCTTTCTTT. Its translation is CASSPRAGVVEAFF.